This entry features one T cell receptor (beta chain) sequence. The data are from a study of graft-versus-host responses after intestinal transplantation. Study-wide background: Anti-thymocyte globulin served as induction for all recipients, who then took tacrolimus and steroids for about 3 years.

Clones were sequenced by immunoSEQ multiplex PCR, and TCRdb holds only the in-frame ones, with some missing. Of approximately 7,100 clones in the sample, approximately 91% were seen once. In germline, CDR1 is LGHNA, CDR2 YNFKEQ. The CDR3 runs to 15 residues. V lost 5 bases to trimming and J lost 2 bases, with 16 bases between them. The TCR originated in a human patient who received an intestinal transplant, so some T cells may come from the graft donor. The V call is TRBV4-2, the J call TRBJ2-7; tentatively, D is TRBD2 (6 bases). Sequenced here: PBMCs, sampled 83 days after transplant. This CDR3 reads CASSFRLDQPYEQYF. The CDR3, as DNA: TGTGCCAGCAGCTTTCGACTAGATCAACCCTACGAGCAGTACTTC.